This TCR beta chain is from a study of CD8+CD57+ T cells in acquired aplastic anemia. This clonotype was detected a few times. Individuals selected for sequencing had exhibited CD8+CD57+ cell expansion on flow cytometry. Per germline, CDR1 LGHNT and CDR2 FRNRAP. The CDR3 is made up of 15 amino acids. V lost 3 bases, J lost 5 bases, and 3 bases stayed unmatched. According to the study, genomic DNA was the template for TCR beta VDJ and CDR3 profiling. One entry per CDR3 protein, called by TCRdb with MiXCR from the reads. Altogether 180,000 or so distinct CDR3 sequences are present, roughly half being singletons, with the ten largest covering under 2%.

The receptor was derived from a human donor with aplastic anemia. The rearrangement links TRBV12-5 to TRBJ2-2; 10 bases map to TRBD1. The sample comprised sorted CD4+, CD8+, or CD8+CD57+ T cells (not recorded which) from PBMCs. The CDR3 sequence is CASGLRTGGTGELFF. DNA for the CDR3: TGTGCTAGTGGTTTACGGACAGGGGGAACCGGGGAGCTGTTTTTT.